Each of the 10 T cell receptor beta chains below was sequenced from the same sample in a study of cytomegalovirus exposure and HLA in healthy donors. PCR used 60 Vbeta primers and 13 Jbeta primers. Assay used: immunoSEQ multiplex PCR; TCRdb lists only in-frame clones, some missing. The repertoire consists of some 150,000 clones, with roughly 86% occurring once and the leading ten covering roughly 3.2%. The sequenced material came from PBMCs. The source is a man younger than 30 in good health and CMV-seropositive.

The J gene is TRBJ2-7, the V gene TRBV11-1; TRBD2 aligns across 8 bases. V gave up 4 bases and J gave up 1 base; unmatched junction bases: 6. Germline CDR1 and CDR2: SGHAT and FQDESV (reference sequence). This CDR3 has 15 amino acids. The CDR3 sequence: CASSSKREKSYEQYF. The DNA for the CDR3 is TGTGCCAGCAGCTCCAAGCGGGAGAAATCCTACGAGCAGTACTTC.

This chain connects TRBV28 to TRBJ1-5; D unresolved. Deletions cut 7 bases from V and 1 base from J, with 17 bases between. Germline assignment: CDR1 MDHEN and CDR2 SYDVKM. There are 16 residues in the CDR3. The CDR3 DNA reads TGTGCCAGCAACCCCTTGAAACCGGTAAGCAATCAGCCCCAGCATTTT. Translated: CASNPLKPVSNQPQHF. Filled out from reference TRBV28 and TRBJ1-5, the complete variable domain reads DVKVTQSSRYLVKRTGEKVFLECVQDMDHENMFWYRQDPGLGLRLIYFSYDVKMKEKGDIPEGYSVSREKKERFSLILESASTNQTSMYLCASNPLKPVSNQPQHFGDGTRLSIL.

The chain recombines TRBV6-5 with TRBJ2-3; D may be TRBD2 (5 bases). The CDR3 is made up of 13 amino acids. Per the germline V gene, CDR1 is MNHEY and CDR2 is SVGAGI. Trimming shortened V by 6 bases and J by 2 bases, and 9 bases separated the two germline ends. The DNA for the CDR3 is TGTGCCAGCAGGTCGGGGTTCACAGATACGCAGTATTTT. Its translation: CASRSGFTDTQYF.

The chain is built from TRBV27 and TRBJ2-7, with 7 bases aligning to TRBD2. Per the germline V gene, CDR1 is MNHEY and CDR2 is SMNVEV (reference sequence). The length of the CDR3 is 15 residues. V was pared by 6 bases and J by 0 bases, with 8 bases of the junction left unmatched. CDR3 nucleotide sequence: TGTGCCAGCAGCTTGGGGGGGACGGCCTCCTACGAGCAGTACTTC. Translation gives CASSLGGTASYEQYF.

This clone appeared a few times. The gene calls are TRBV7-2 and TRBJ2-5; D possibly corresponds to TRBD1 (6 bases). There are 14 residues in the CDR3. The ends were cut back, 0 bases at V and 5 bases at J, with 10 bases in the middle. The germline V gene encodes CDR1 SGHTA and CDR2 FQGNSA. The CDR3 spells CASSLARTAETQYF. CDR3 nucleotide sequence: TGTGCCAGCAGCTTAGCGAGGACAGCGGAGACCCAGTACTTC.

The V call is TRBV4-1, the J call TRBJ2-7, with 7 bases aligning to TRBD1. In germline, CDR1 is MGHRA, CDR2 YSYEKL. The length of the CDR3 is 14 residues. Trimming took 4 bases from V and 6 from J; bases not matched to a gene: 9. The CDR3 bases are TGCGCCAGCAGCCCTATTCAGACAGGGACCGAGCAGTACTTC. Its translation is CASSPIQTGTEQYF.

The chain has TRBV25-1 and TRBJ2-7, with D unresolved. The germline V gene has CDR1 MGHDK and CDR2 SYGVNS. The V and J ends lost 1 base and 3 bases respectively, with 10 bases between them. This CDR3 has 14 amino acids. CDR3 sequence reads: CASSELGKVYEQYF. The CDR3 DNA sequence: TGTGCCAGCAGTGAATTGGGCAAAGTCTACGAGCAGTACTTC.

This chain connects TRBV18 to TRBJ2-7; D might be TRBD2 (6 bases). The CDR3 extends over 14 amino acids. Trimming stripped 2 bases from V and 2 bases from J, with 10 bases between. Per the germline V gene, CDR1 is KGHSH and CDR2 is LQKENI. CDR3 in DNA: TGTGCCAGCTCACCATTCGGGGGTCCCTACGAGCAGTACTTC. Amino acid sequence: CASSPFGGPYEQYF. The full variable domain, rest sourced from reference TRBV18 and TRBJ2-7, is NAGVMQNPRHLVRRRGQEARLRCSPMKGHSHVYWYRQLPEEGLKFMVYLQKENIIDESGMPKERFSAEFPKEGPSILRIQQVVRGDSAAYFCASSPFGGPYEQYFGPGTRLTVT.

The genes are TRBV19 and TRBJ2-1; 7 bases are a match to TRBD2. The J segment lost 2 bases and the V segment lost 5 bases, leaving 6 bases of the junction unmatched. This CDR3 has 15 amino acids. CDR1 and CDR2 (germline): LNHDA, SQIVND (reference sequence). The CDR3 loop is CASSLGLAAYNEQFF. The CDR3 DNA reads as TGTGCCAGTAGTTTAGGTCTAGCGGCCTACAATGAGCAGTTCTTC.

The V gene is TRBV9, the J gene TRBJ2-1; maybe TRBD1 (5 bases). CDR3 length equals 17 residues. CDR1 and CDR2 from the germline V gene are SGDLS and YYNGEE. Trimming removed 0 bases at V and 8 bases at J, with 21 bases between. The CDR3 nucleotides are TGTGCCAGCAGCGTAGGAGCAAGGGGTGTGGGATTCGATGAGCAGTTCTTC. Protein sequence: CASSVGARGVGFDEQFF.